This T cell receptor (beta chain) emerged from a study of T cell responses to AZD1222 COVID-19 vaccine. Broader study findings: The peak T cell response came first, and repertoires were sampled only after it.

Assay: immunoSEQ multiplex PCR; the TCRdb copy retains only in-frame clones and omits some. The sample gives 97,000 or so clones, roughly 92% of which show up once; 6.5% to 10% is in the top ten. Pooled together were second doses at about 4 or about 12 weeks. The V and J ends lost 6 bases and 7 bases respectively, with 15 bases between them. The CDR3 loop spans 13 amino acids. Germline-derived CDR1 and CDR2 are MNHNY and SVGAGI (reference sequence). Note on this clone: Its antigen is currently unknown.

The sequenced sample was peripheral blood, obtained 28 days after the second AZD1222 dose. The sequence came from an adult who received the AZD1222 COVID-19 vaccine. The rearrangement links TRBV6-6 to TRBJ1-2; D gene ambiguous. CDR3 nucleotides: TGTGCCAGCAGCCACGAGGTGGGAGGTGGCTACACCTTC. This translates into CASSHEVGGGYTF.